One and the same sample provided the 2 T cell receptor beta chains below, sequenced in a study of beta chain features in type 1 diabetes. The authors reverse transcribed all of the isolated RNA, so sequencing captured expressed TCRB transcripts. Some clones are missing from TCRdb's copy, which holds only in-frame ones; the method was immunoSEQ multiplex PCR. The table shows over 200,000 clones, with 9.5% to 13% occurring only once. No antigen has been identified for these receptors. Findings and caveats of the study: All four CD4+ subsets from Type 1 diabetes patients carried moderately but significantly shorter TCRB CDR3s.

Sequenced: naive CD4+ T cells from blood. Receptors were obtained from a man aged 25 to 40 with type 1 diabetes.

J is TRBJ2-1 and V is TRBV7-3, with 12 bases lining up with TRBD2. Unmatched junction bases numbered 14, after V lost 2 bases and J lost 12 bases. The CDR3 loop spans 17 amino acids. Germline V CDR1 and CDR2: SGHTA, FQGTGA. The CDR3 bases are TGTGCCAGCAGCTTAGGCCTAGCGGGGGGGTCCCCCGGCGGGCAGTTCTTC. Translation gives CASSLGLAGGSPGGQFF. Full variable domain (remainder filled in from reference TRBV7-3 and TRBJ2-1): GAGVSQTPSNKVTEKGKYVELRCDPISGHTALYWYRQSLGQGPEFLIYFQGTGAADDSGLPNDRFFAVRPEGSVSTLKIQRTERGDSAVYLCASSLGLAGGSPGGQFFGPGTRLTVL.

For this clone: Additional DNA sequences in this sample encode the identical CDR3. The CDR3 is CASSLRQFYGYTF. CDR3 sequence (DNA): TGTGCCAGCAGTTTACGCCAGTTCTATGGCTACACCTTC. V is TRBV28 and J is TRBJ1-2; D uncertain. Trimming left V 2 bases short and J 4 bases short, with 8 bases between. Germline lookup yields CDR1 MDHEN and CDR2 SYDVKM. This CDR3 is built from 13 residues.